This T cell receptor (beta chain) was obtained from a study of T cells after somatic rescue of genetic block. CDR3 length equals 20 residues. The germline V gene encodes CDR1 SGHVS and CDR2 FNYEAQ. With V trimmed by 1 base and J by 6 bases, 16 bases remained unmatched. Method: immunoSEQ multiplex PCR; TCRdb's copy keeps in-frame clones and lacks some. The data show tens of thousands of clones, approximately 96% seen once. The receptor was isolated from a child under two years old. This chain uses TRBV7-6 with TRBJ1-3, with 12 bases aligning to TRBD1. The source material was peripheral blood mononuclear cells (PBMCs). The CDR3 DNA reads TGTGCCAGCAGCTTAGTTTTCCCTCGTCCGGGACAGGGGGCCGTAAACACCATATATTTT. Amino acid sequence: CASSLVFPRPGQGAVNTIYF.